A single sample gave rise to the 8 T cell receptor beta chains below, sequenced in a study of shared clonotypes between healthy human individuals. The protocol was immunoSEQ multiplex PCR, while the TCRdb copy is restricted to in-frame clones and leaves out a portion. The sample records about 1 million clones, more than 65% being singletons. The sequenced material came from memory CD4+ T cells sorted from blood. The subset is: CD45RA-negative fraction. These receptors were taken from a man between 18 and 35 years old in good health.

The CDR3 region is CASSFGYNTGELFF. CDR3 DNA sequence: TGTGCCAGCAGTTTTGGGTACAACACCGGGGAGCTGTTTTTT. The gene calls are TRBV27 and TRBJ2-2; D remains unclear. The V gene's germline CDR1 is MNHEY and CDR2 SMNVEV (reference sequence). Trimming shortened V by 3 bases and J by 2 bases, and 7 bases separated the two germline ends. The CDR3 sequence is 14 residues long.

The chain is built from TRBV6-1 and TRBJ2-7; unclear D gene. Looked up from germline, CDR1 is MNHNS and CDR2 is SASEGT. Trimming stripped 5 bases from V and 3 bases from J, with 5 bases between. CDR3 length: 11 residues. The CDR3 DNA follows: TGTGCCAGCAGTACCTACTACGAGCAGTACTTC. It yields the protein CASSTYYEQYF.

The chain joins TRBV7-8 to TRBJ1-1; D is uncertain. Looked up from germline, CDR1 is SGHVS and CDR2 is FQNEAQ. The CDR3 contains 16 residues. The V gene lost 5 bases and the J gene lost 4 bases, with 20 bases spanning the gap. The CDR3 bases are TGTGCCAGCAGCCCCCGCCACGGGCTCGTGACCACTGAAGCTTTCTTT. This sequence encodes CASSPRHGLVTTEAFF.

The chain has TRBV28 and TRBJ1-5, with D hard to call. The germline V gene encodes CDR1 MDHEN and CDR2 SYDVKM. The CDR3 is 12 residues long. Deletions cut 5 bases from V and 5 bases from J, with 7 bases between. The CDR3 sequence is CASSQVDQPQHF. CDR3 DNA: TGTGCCAGCAGTCAGGTGGATCAGCCCCAGCATTTT.

The rearrangement uses TRBV7-4 and TRBJ1-5, with 11 bases matching TRBD1. Trimming took 2 bases from V and 2 from J; bases not matched to a gene: 5. This CDR3 has 17 amino acids. Germline CDR1 SGHVT, CDR2 SQSDAQ. CDR3 sequence: CASSLKGTGGRNQPQHF. CDR3 bases: TGTGCCAGCAGCTTAAAGGGGACAGGGGGGCGCAATCAGCCCCAGCATTTT.

This sequence joins TRBV4-3 and TRBJ2-1; D possibly corresponds to TRBD2 (7 bases). Trimming stripped 3 bases from V and 6 bases from J, with 18 bases between. Germline loops: CDR1 LGHNA, CDR2 YSLEER. The length of the CDR3 is 16 residues. The CDR3 region is CASSQGAGVVVNEQFF. As DNA, the CDR3 is TGCGCCAGCAGCCAGGGGGCGGGAGTAGTTGTCAATGAGCAGTTCTTC.

The chain is built from TRBV2 and TRBJ2-1; TRBD2 matches at 8 bases. V was clipped by 5 bases and J by 6 bases; unmatched bases: 6. This CDR3 has 14 residues. Germline V gives CDR1 SNHLY, CDR2 FYNNEI. The CDR3 coding sequence is TGTGCCAGCAGTCCGGGACTAGGATCCAATGAGCAGTTCTTC. The encoded protein is CASSPGLGSNEQFF.

The chain combines TRBV5-1 with TRBJ1-2; no reliable D call. The ends were cut back, 0 bases at V and 4 bases at J, with 7 bases in the middle. Looked up from germline, CDR1 is SGHRS and CDR2 is YFSETQ. CDR3 length: 13 amino acids. The CDR3 DNA reads TGCGCCAGCAGCTTGGAGGAGGGCTATGGCTACACCTTC. As protein: CASSLEEGYGYTF.